Detailed here is one T cell receptor (beta chain). Its antigen is not identified. The 5'RACE method, run with constant-segment primers, produced TCR alpha and TCR beta cDNA libraries (carrying sample barcodes and UMIs). TCRdb redid the calling of the 5' RACE reads with MiXCR, one entry per CDR3 protein. The sample gives tens of thousands of distinct CDR3 sequences, approximately 13% of which show up once; about 27% is in the top ten. The sample originates from a study of T-cell memory formation after mild COVID-19. Study results and caveats: For second-wave clones that peaked at day 37, SARS-CoV-2 specificity went unverified. CD4+ bias marked clones expanding day 15 to 37, unlike balanced contracting clones. CD4+ clones that contracted lay mainly in CM and EM; CD8+ ones lay in EMRA.

The TCR comes from an adult woman who had mild COVID-19 (a few samples of this study predate the infection). Cell type and time point are not known. The sequenced sample was PBMCs or a T cell subset sorted from them (not recorded which).

The CDR3 DNA reads TGCGCCAGCAGCTTGGCCGAGGGGGCGGCCCACGAGCAGTACTTC. Translation: CASSLAEGAAHEQYF. The chain recombines TRBV5-1 with TRBJ2-7, with 7 nucleotides matching TRBD1. CDR1 and CDR2 (germline): SGHRS, YFSETQ. The CDR3 spans 15 residues. V dropped 0 bases and J dropped 5; count of bases not matched to a gene: 8.